These T cell receptor beta chains were read from a single sample in a study of blood T cell repertoires in COVID-19. Some clones are missing from TCRdb's copy, which holds only in-frame ones; the method was immunoSEQ multiplex PCR. The table lists 250,000 to 350,000 clones, around 87% of them singletons. Source material: peripheral blood. Every receptor here comes from a woman in her 50s who had recovered from COVID-19. CDR3s include the opening cysteine and the closing phenylalanine or tryptophan. A D gene is named only where the DNA matches it firmly. Size tells how often a clone was seen (once, few, many) or the class of an expanded clone, and some rows leave it out.

V	D	length	J	size	DNA	CDR3
TRBV6-2/TRBV6-3	TRBD1	14	TRBJ2-7	-	TGTGCCAGCAGTTACCCGGGACAGGGTCACGAGCAGTACTTC	CASSYPGQGHEQYF
TRBV4-2	TRBD2	15	TRBJ2-1	-	TGTGCCAGCAGCCAAGATAAGGGCGGGGGCAATGAGCAGTTCTTC	CASSQDKGGGNEQFF
TRBV9	TRBD2	16	TRBJ2-2	-	TGTGCCAGCAGCGTGAGAGCGGGAGAGATCGCCGGGGAGCTGTTTTTT	CASSVRAGEIAGELFF
TRBV28	-	14	TRBJ1-6	once	TGTGCCAGCACCCGGGCAGGGTCGGGTTCACCCCTCCACTTT	CASTRAGSGSPLHF
TRBV6-2/TRBV6-3	-	13	TRBJ2-3	-	TGTGCCAGCAGTTACTTATACTCCGATACGCAGTATTTT	CASSYLYSDTQYF
TRBV28	-	16	TRBJ1-2	-	TGTGCCAGCAGCCTAATACAGGAACGGACAGTCTATGGCTACACCTTC	CASSLIQERTVYGYTF
TRBV28	-	13	TRBJ2-1	-	TGTGCCAGCAGTTTATCCGTTTACAATGAGCAGTTCTTC	CASSLSVYNEQFF
TRBV6-5	-	14	TRBJ1-1	-	TGTGCCAGCAGTTACCAGGGCGTGAACACTGAAGCTTTCTTT	CASSYQGVNTEAFF
TRBV29-1	-	13	TRBJ1-1	-	TGCAGCGTTGAGACGGCTGCGGGCACTGAAGCTTTCTTT	CSVETAAGTEAFF
TRBV2	-	13	TRBJ2-7	-	TGTGCCAGCAGTGATTCAGTGAGGTACGAGCAGTACTTC	CASSDSVRYEQYF
TRBV19	-	16	TRBJ2-7	-	TGTGCCAGTAGTATGCCCCCGGGGTCGACTTTCTACGAGCAGTACTTC	CASSMPPGSTFYEQYF
TRBV14	TRBD1	13	TRBJ1-2	-	TGTGCCAGCAGCCGGACAGGGGCTGGCGGCTACACCTTC	CASSRTGAGGYTF
TRBV13	TRBD2	17	TRBJ2-5	few	TGTGCCAGCAGCCCAGGACTAGCGGAGATGGGTGAAGAGACCCAGTACTTC	CASSPGLAEMGEETQYF
TRBV12-3/TRBV12-4	-	12	TRBJ1-4	-	TGTGCCAGCAGCACTACGATTGAAAAACTGTTTTTT	CASSTTIEKLFF
TRBV23-1	-	19	TRBJ2-5	-	TGCGCCAGCAGTCAACCAGACACAACACAGGGGAGGTTTTCAGGGACCCAGTACTTC	CASSQPDTTQGRFSGTQYF
TRBV24-1	-	13	TRBJ1-5	-	TGTGCCACCAGTGATTTGCGAGGTCAGCCCCAGCATTTT	CATSDLRGQPQHF
TRBV27	TRBD1	14	TRBJ2-7	few	TGTGCCAGCAGTCCAGGACAGGGAGGCTATGGGCAGTACTTC	CASSPGQGGYGQYF
TRBV11-2	-	15	TRBJ1-2	once	TGTGCCAGCAGCTTAATGGGAGGGGAGCGCTATGGCTACACCTTC	CASSLMGGERYGYTF
TRBV30	-	16	TRBJ2-2	once	TGTGCCTGGAGTGTAGGCCCCCCCGGGGGGCCCGGGGAGCTGTTTTTT	CAWSVGPPGGPGELFF
TRBV7-9	-	15	TRBJ1-1	few	TGTGCCAGCAGCTTAAGGCAGGGGATCGACACTGAAGCTTTCTTT	CASSLRQGIDTEAFF
TRBV9	TRBD2	15	TRBJ2-5	-	TGTGCCAGCACCAAGGGACTAGCGGGGGGAGAGACCCAGTACTTC	CASTKGLAGGETQYF
TRBV10-3	-	12	TRBJ1-5	-	TGTGCCAGCAGTCCAGGGGATCAGCCCCAGCATTTT	CASSPGDQPQHF
TRBV27	-	14	TRBJ2-5	-	TGTGCCAGCAGTGAAACACGAGATTCGGGGACCCAGTACTTC	CASSETRDSGTQYF
TRBV5-1	TRBD2	16	TRBJ2-3	-	TGCGCCAGCAGCTTCGCTAGCGGCCATATCACAGATACGCAGTATTTT	CASSFASGHITDTQYF
TRBV25-1	TRBD1	14	TRBJ2-7	-	TGTGCCAGCAGTCCGACAGGGGCTTTTTACGAGCAGTACTTC	CASSPTGAFYEQYF
TRBV6-5	TRBD1	14	TRBJ1-2	-	TGTGCCAGCAGTTACTCAGGGGGCAACTATGGCTACACCTTC	CASSYSGGNYGYTF
TRBV9	TRBD2	14	TRBJ2-1	-	TGTGCCAGCAGCGTACTAGCGGGGGTAAATGAGCAGTTCTTC	CASSVLAGVNEQFF
TRBV18	TRBD2	16	TRBJ2-1	-	TGTGCCAGCTCACCATCCCTAGCGGGAACTAACAATGAGCAGTTCTTC	CASSPSLAGTNNEQFF
TRBV6-4	-	13	TRBJ1-5	-	TGTGCCAGCAGTTTGGACAGTTATCAGCCCCAGCATTTT	CASSLDSYQPQHF
TRBV20-1	-	13	TRBJ2-5	-	TGCAGTGCCAGTCCTAGCGTGTCGGAGACCCAGTACTTC	CSASPSVSETQYF
TRBV5-5	TRBD1	13	TRBJ1-1	few	TGTGCCAGCAGCTGGGACAGGGACACTGAAGCTTTCTTT	CASSWDRDTEAFF
TRBV28	TRBD2	12	TRBJ2-7	once	TGTGCCAGCAGTTCGGGGGGTTACGAGCAGTACTTC	CASSSGGYEQYF
TRBV5-8	-	15	TRBJ2-2	-	TGTGCCAGCAGCTTGTACGGGGTCCCCACCGGGGAGCTGTTTTTT	CASSLYGVPTGELFF
TRBV7-2	-	14	TRBJ1-1	-	TGTGCCAGCAGCTTTCCAGGCGAGAACACTGAAGCTTTCTTT	CASSFPGENTEAFF
TRBV28	TRBD1	14	TRBJ1-4	-	TGTGCCAGCACCAAACAGGGGGTGGGGGAAAAACTGTTTTTT	CASTKQGVGEKLFF